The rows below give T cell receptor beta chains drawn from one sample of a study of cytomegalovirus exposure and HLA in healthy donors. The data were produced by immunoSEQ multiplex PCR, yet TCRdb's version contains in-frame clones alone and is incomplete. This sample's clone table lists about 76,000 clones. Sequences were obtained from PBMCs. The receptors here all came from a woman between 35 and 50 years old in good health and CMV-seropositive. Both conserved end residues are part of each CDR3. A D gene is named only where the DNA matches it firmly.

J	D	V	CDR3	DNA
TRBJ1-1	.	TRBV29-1	CSVAGQSFPEAFF	TGCAGCGTTGCCGGACAGAGCTTCCCTGAAGCTTTCTTT
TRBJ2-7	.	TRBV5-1	CASSPFETADSYEQYF	TGCGCCAGCAGCCCTTTCGAGACAGCCGATTCCTACGAGCAGTACTTC
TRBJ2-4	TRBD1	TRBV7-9	CASSLGPDRGNIQYF	TGTGCCAGCAGCTTAGGACCGGACAGGGGGAACATTCAGTACTTC
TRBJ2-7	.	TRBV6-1	CASALANYEQYF	TGTGCCAGTGCGTTAGCCAACTACGAGCAGTACTTC
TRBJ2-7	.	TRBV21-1	CASSTGQVTYEQYF	TGTGCCAGCAGCACAGGGCAGGTCACCTACGAGCAGTACTTC
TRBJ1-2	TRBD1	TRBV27	CASSSEGAGGYTF	TGTGCCAGCAGTTCCGAGGGGGCCGGGGGCTACACCTTC
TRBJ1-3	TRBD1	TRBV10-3	CAISESVTGTGSKSGNTIYF	TGTGCCATCAGTGAGTCCGTTACCGGGACAGGGTCTAAGTCTGGAAACACCATATATTTT
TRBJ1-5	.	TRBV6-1	CASSVGAAGLWSQPQHF	TGTGCCAGCAGTGTAGGGGCAGCGGGGCTCTGGAGTCAGCCCCAGCATTTT
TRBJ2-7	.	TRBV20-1	CSLGRAYEQYF	TGCAGTCTGGGCCGAGCCTACGAGCAGTACTTC
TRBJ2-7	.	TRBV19	CASSNVRSRPGGSWEQYF	TGTGCCAGTAGTAACGTCCGGTCCAGGCCAGGGGGGTCCTGGGAGCAGTACTTC
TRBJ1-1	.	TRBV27	CASSLGRNTEAFF	TGTGCCAGCAGCCTGGGGAGGAACACTGAAGCTTTCTTT
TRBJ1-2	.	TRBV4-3	CASSSWAGYTF	TGCGCCAGCAGCTCGTGGGCTGGCTACACCTTC
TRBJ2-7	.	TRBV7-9	CASSLSERGYEQYF	TGTGCCAGCAGCTTATCAGAGCGTGGCTACGAGCAGTACTTC
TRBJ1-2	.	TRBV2	CAKQALQPNSYGYTF	TGTGCCAAGCAAGCCCTACAGCCTAACAGCTATGGCTACACCTTC
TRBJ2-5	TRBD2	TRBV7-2	CASSPRTSGAETQYF	TGTGCCAGCAGCCCCCGGACTAGCGGGGCCGAGACCCAGTACTTC
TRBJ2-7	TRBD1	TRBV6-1	CASSERGRDEQYF	TGTGCCAGCAGTGAGAGGGGGCGGGACGAGCAGTACTTC
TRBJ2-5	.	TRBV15	CATSRDQNTATGETQYF	TGTGCCACCAGCAGAGATCAGAATACCGCGACAGGAGAGACCCAGTACTTC